The 18 T cell receptor beta chains reported below all come from one sample, sequenced in a study of blood T cell repertoires in COVID-19. The protocol was immunoSEQ multiplex PCR, while the TCRdb copy is restricted to in-frame clones and leaves out a portion. Of about 360,000 clones in the sample, about 87% were seen once. Material: peripheral blood. The receptors derive from a human donor in a cohort sampled during active COVID-19.

The V call is TRBV9, the J call TRBJ1-5; no reliable D call. The CDR3 loop spans 14 amino acids. The germline V gene has CDR1 SGDLS and CDR2 YYNGEE. V was pared by 0 bases and J by 3 bases, with 7 bases between. The CDR3 DNA follows: TGTGCCAGCAGCGTAGGGCAGAACAATCAGCCCCAGCATTTT. Amino acid sequence: CASSVGQNNQPQHF.

V is TRBV6-6 and J is TRBJ2-7, with 7 bases lining up with TRBD2. Germline CDR1 MNHNY, CDR2 SVGAGI (reference sequence). J lost 7 bases, V lost 10 bases, and 16 bases had no gene match. The CDR3 length is 14 residues. The chain's CDR3 is CATLKGLNVGEQYF. Written as DNA, the CDR3 is TGTGCCACCCTGAAGGGACTAAACGTGGGAGAGCAGTACTTC.

J is TRBJ1-1 and V is TRBV5-1; 9 bases match TRBD1. The trim removed 5 bases at V and 11 bases at J, leaving 13 bases unmatched. This CDR3 spans 14 amino acids. Germline lookup yields CDR1 SGHRS and CDR2 YFSETQ. CDR3 loop: CASRLSGTGPSAFF. The CDR3 nucleotides read TGCGCCAGCAGATTGTCCGGGACAGGGCCTTCGGCTTTCTTT. The full variable domain, completed using reference TRBV5-1 and TRBJ1-1, is KAGVTQTPRYLIKTRGQQVTLSCSPISGHRSVSWYQQTPGQGLQFLFEYFSETQRNKGNFPGRFSGRQFSNSRSEMNVSTLELGDSALYLCASRLSGTGPSAFFGQGTRLTVV.

Turning to this clone: Distinct nucleotide sequences in the sample also encode this CDR3. The chain employs TRBV5-4 and TRBJ2-7; 8 nucleotides agree with TRBD1. Unmatched junction bases numbered 9, after V lost 5 bases and J lost 2 bases. Germline CDR1 SGHNT, CDR2 YYREEE (reference sequence). This CDR3 is built from 15 residues. CDR3 protein: CASSFDRGQTYEQYF. CDR3 DNA: TGTGCCAGCAGTTTTGACAGGGGCCAAACCTACGAGCAGTACTTC.

The CDR3 protein is CASSFQGGSNQPQHF. CDR3 DNA: TGTGCCAGCAGTTTTCAAGGGGGTAGCAATCAGCCCCAGCATTTT. The gene calls are TRBV28 and TRBJ1-5; D may be TRBD1 (6 bases). In germline, CDR1 is MDHEN, CDR2 SYDVKM. Trimming removed 3 bases at V and 0 bases at J, with 9 bases between. The CDR3 has 15 amino acids.

The chain employs TRBV4-2 and TRBJ2-1, with TRBD2 matching over 9 bases. The junction had 6 bases not matched to a gene; V was cut back by 4 bases and J by 5 bases. Germline V lookup: CDR1 LGHNA, CDR2 YNFKEQ. This CDR3 has 15 amino acids. The CDR3: CASSRSGGNNNEQFF. The CDR3 bases are TGTGCCAGCAGCCGGAGCGGGGGGAATAACAATGAGCAGTTCTTC.

The chain is built from TRBV7-3 and TRBJ2-1; 7 nucleotides align to TRBD2. The CDR3 extends over 16 amino acids. The V segment lost 3 bases and the J segment 0 bases; nucleotides outside the gene matches: 5. Germline V gives CDR1 SGHTA, CDR2 FQGTGA. CDR3 protein: CASSLLAVSSYNEQFF. DNA for the CDR3: TGTGCCAGCAGCTTGCTAGCGGTAAGCTCCTACAATGAGCAGTTCTTC.

The rearrangement uses TRBV28 and TRBJ1-1; 7 bases map to TRBD1. Germline V gene data show CDR1 as MDHEN and CDR2 as SYDVKM. J was trimmed by 1 base and V by 3 bases; bases with no gene match: 5. The CDR3 length is 15 residues. The DNA of the CDR3 is TGTGCCAGCAGTTTGCAGGGGGATAAGAACACTGAAGCTTTCTTT. Translation: CASSLQGDKNTEAFF. Filled out from reference TRBV28 and TRBJ1-1, the complete variable domain reads DVKVTQSSRYLVKRTGEKVFLECVQDMDHENMFWYRQDPGLGLRLIYFSYDVKMKEKGDIPEGYSVSREKKERFSLILESASTNQTSMYLCASSLQGDKNTEAFFGQGTRLTVV.

The chain has TRBV10-2 and TRBJ2-3, with 7 bases matching TRBD2. This CDR3 comprises 14 residues. Germline CDR1 is WSHSY and CDR2 is SAAADI. V lost 6 bases to trimming and J lost 4 bases; unmatched junction nucleotides: 7. The CDR3 sequence is CASRGAGLADTQYF. The CDR3 DNA reads as TGCGCCAGCAGGGGAGCGGGACTGGCAGATACGCAGTATTTT.

The J gene is TRBJ2-3, the V gene TRBV27, with D unclear. V lost 6 bases and J 0 bases, leaving 13 bases between the germline ends. The CDR3 has 15 residues. Germline CDR1 and CDR2: MNHEY and SMNVEV (reference sequence). Here the CDR3 reads CASRPALVSTDTQYF. CDR3 nucleotides: TGTGCCAGCAGGCCCGCCCTAGTCAGCACAGATACGCAGTATTTT.

The rearrangement joins TRBV6-5 to TRBJ2-7, with D possibly matching TRBD2 (5 bases). The germline gives CDR1 MNHEY, CDR2 SVGAGI. Trimming removed 1 base from V and 5 bases from J, with 12 bases in between. The CDR3 is made up of 14 amino acids. Here the CDR3 DNA reads TGTGCCAGCAGTTACTTTGAGGGTATCAACGAGCAGTACTTC. Protein: CASSYFEGINEQYF.

This chain joins TRBV5-6 and TRBJ2-1, with D unclear. CDR1 is SGHDT and CDR2 is YYEEEE in the germline V gene. V shed 6 bases and J shed 0 bases, with 7 bases lying between them. The length of the CDR3 is 13 residues. The CDR3 DNA sequence: TGTGCCAGCATCGGGTTCTCCTACAATGAGCAGTTCTTC. It translates to CASIGFSYNEQFF.

The rearrangement joins TRBV4-1 to TRBJ2-5; no clear D. The germline gives CDR1 MGHRA, CDR2 YSYEKL. Trimming took off 4 bases at V and 0 bases at J, with 12 bases between the two ends. The CDR3 loop spans 15 amino acids. CDR3 sequence (DNA): TGCGCCAGCAGCCCGGCACAGACGTACCAAGAGACCCAGTACTTC. This sequence encodes CASSPAQTYQETQYF.

The chain recombines TRBV27 with TRBJ2-3; 7 bases agree with TRBD1. This CDR3 is built from 16 residues. With 5 bases clipped from V and 3 bases from J, the junction kept 11 bases outside the gene matches. The germline V gene encodes CDR1 MNHEY and CDR2 SMNVEV (reference sequence). CDR3 region: CASSPRTGRRTDTQYF. The DNA of the CDR3 is TGTGCCAGCAGTCCTCGGACAGGAAGAAGGACAGATACGCAGTATTTT.

The chain carries TRBV29-1 and TRBJ2-7; a possible D gene is TRBD1 (6 bases). Germline-derived CDR1 and CDR2 are SQVTM and ANQGSEA. The CDR3 has 12 residues. Trimming removed 4 bases at V and 7 bases at J, with 14 bases between. CDR3 sequence reads: CSVVGGSGEQYF. The CDR3 DNA is TGCAGCGTTGTAGGGGGTTCTGGGGAGCAGTACTTC.

The chain has TRBV2 and TRBJ2-1, with 8 bases matching TRBD1. CDR3 length equals 14 residues. From germline, CDR1 is SNHLY and CDR2 FYNNEI. V shed 6 bases and J 2 bases; nucleotides not matched to a gene: 3. CDR3 protein: CASRTGDAYNEQFF. DNA for the CDR3: TGTGCCAGCAGGACAGGGGACGCCTACAATGAGCAGTTCTTC.

This chain joins TRBV4-1 and TRBJ2-1; TRBD2 agrees at 8 bases. The V and J ends lost 0 bases and 4 bases, in that order; junction bases with no gene match: 8. Germline values: CDR1 MGHRA, CDR2 YSYEKL. There are 17 residues in the CDR3. CDR3: CASSQEAGGPGYNEQFF. CDR3 coding DNA: TGCGCCAGCAGCCAAGAGGCGGGGGGCCCGGGATACAATGAGCAGTTCTTC.

Here the CDR3 DNA reads TGTGCCACCCAAATGGGTAGCCGGGGGTCCCAGTACTTC. Protein: CATQMGSRGSQYF. The rearrangement uses TRBV19 and TRBJ2-5; D is perhaps TRBD2 (6 bases). The CDR3 extends over 13 amino acids. With 10 bases removed from V and 9 bases from J, the gap between germline ends came to 21 bases. CDR1 and CDR2 (germline): LNHDA, SQIVND (reference sequence).